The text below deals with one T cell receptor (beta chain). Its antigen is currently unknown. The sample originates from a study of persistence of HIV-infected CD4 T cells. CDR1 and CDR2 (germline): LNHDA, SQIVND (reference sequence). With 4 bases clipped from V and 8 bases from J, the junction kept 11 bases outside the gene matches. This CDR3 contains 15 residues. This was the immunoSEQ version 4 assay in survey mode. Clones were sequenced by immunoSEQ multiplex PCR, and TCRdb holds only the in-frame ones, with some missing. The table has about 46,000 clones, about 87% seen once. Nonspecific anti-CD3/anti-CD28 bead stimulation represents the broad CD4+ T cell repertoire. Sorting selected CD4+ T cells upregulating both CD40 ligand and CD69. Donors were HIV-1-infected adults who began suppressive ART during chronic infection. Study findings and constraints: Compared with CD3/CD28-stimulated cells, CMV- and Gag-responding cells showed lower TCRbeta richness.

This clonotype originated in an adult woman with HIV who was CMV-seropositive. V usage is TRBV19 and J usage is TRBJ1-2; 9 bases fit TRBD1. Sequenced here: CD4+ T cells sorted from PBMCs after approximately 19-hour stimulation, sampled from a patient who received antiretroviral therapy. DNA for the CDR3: TGTGCCAGTAGTACACGCTGGACAGGGGTAGACGGCTACACCTTC. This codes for CASSTRWTGVDGYTF.